This TCR beta chain was obtained from a study of blood T cells in healthy people across ages. As regards this clonotype: Its cognate antigen is unknown. Sequence at one end of the junction differs from germline and may be a read error.

A sample-barcoded 5' primer and a J-beta primer mix were used in a second PCR of roughly 7 to 12 cycles. A tag from a template-switch adaptor with 12 random nucleotides marked each cDNA molecule. In TCRdb, the 5' RACE reads were re-called with MiXCR into one record per CDR3 protein. Altogether more than 650,000 distinct CDR3 sequences are present, roughly 26% being singletons, with the ten largest covering about 3%. The CDR3 contains 14 residues. Germline V gene sequence: CDR1 DFQATT, CDR2 SNEGSKA (reference sequence). Study outcomes and limitations: A strong correlation was found between TCR beta diversity and the percentage of naive T cells.

The data were also submitted as part of a second study, on T cells of mothers and their children.

Sequenced material: blood. V gene TRBV20-1 combines with J gene TRBJ2-1; possible D gene TRBD2, 5 bases. The source is a boy younger than 18 in good health. Written as DNA, the CDR3 is TGCAGTGCCCTGTTCCCTAGCTCCTACATTGAGCAGTTCTTC. This translates into CSALFPSSYIEQFF.